This T cell receptor beta chain was recorded in a study of tissue T cells after allogeneic stem cell transplantation (dated by TCRdb to between 2021 and 2022). About the investigation overall: The study profiled TCR beta repertoires in many tissues obtained from research autopsies of patients with and without GVHD, and also in mouse models of GVHD. The human part of the study was a prospective observational study with no blinding and no randomization.

Reading the label with the study, this specimen's time point is: mouse harvest day 14 after allogeneic transplant. Each mouse graft, delivered by tail vein injection, combined 10^6 splenic CD5+ T cells with 10^7 T-cell-depleted bone marrow cells. GVHD in mice was modeled with a major MHC-mismatch B6 (H2b) into BALB/c (H2d) model, and tissues were profiled at day 7 or 14. Mouse tissues and retro-orbital blood were harvested on day 7 or 14 post-transplant using separate sterile tools per animal; livers were flushed beforehand. Before genomic DNA isolation with the DNeasy Blood & Tissue Kit, mouse tissues were minced with razor blades in buffered saline. V gives up 6 bases and J gives up 0 bases, and the segment between their germline ends measures 10 bases. Based on the germline V gene (reference sequence), the CDR1 and CDR2 sequences are KGHPV and FQNQEV. The CDR3 runs 14 residues from the cysteine to the phenylalanine. Sequencing covers 39 bases of the CDR3, shown here with the frame starting at base 1.

Library preparation used the immunoSEQ multiplex PCR assay. TCRbeta CDR3 sequencing was done by Adaptive Biotechnologies at survey depth, reporting CDR3 sequences, V/J genes, productive frequency and template counts. Amplification of TCR beta CDR3 regions started from genomic DNA instead of RNA. Turning to the authors' computational methods: Jensen-Shannon divergence was used to quantify pairwise repertoire overlap between tissues, with a value of 1 indicating complete divergence and a value of 0 indicating identical repertoires. Tissues were clustered by single-linkage agglomerative hierarchical clustering of pairwise JSD values and displayed as dendrograms. GLIPH2 was run on all patient samples with simulation_depth 1000, kmer_min_depth 3, cdr3_length_cutoff 8, keeping groups with more than two unique CDR3s. A standardized tissue-overlap score was generated by extrapolating Jaccard GLIPH-group overlap across patients to a standard repertoire size of 1000 clones. Linear mixed-effect models, with tissue as a fixed effect and individual as a random effect, were used to test how diversity related to clinical or experimental variables. Here the immuneACCESS table is served through TCRdb, limited to in-frame sequences with V and J called. Missing clones are a known gap in these copies; in checked studies unresolved V genes cover under half, and the rest lacks a known reason. Clone size and V and J calls were adopted from that table, with D and trimming inferred from the DNA. This sample has about 7,700 clones in its table, and around a third of those were observed once. The top ten clonotypes cover around 6.8% of the sample.

Concerning this clone itself: Which antigen it targets is not known. Gene names and germline sequences here are all drawn from mouse data. The sequence runs out 1 residue before the end of the CDR3; the remainder is reconstructed from the germline J gene.

Study-level results and caveats: Within patients, how anatomically similar the tissues were was a key factor in shaping TCR repertoire composition, regardless of disease or transplant status. A small and clinically heterogeneous patient cohort was studied, and sampling depth was acknowledged as a limitation. The study did not determine which tissue TCRs were alloreactive or antigen-specific, and some clones might have been persisting host cells. Not many T cell clones showed up in more than one patient, yet clustering based on motifs uncovered repertoire signatures that were shared across patients in a tissue-specific way. In both patients and mice, T cells from blood and spleen picked up only a limited part of the TCR repertoire that was detected in tissues.

The sequencing sample was made of skin. The sequence links TRBV26 to TRBJ2-3, with the D segment identity uncertain. This sequence was found in a female BALB/c mouse given C57BL/6 T cells with graft-versus-host disease after an allogeneic hematopoietic cell transplant. The CDR3 has the sequence CASRLTTSAETLYF. The covered CDR3 bases are TGTGCCAGCAGGCTAACAACTAGTGCAGAAACGCTGTAT.